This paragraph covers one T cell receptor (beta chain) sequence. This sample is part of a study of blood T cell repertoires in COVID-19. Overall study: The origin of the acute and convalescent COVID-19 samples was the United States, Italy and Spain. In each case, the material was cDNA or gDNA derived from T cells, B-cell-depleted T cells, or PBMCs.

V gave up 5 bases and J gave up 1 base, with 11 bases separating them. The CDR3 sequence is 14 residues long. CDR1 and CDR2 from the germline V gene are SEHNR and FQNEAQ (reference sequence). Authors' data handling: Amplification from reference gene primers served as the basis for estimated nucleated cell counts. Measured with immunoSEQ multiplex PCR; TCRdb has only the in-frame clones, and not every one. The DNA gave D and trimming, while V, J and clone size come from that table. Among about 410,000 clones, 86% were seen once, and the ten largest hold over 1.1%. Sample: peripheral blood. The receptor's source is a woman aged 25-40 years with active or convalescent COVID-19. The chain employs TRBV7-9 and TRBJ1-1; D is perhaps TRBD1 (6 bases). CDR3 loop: CASSQTGANTEAFF. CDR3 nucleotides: TGTGCCAGCAGCCAGACAGGAGCGAACACTGAAGCTTTCTTT. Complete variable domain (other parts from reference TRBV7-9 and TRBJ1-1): DTGVSQNPRHKITKRGQNVTFRCDPISEHNRLYWYRQTLGQGPEFLTYFQNEAQLEKSRLLSDRFSAERPKGSFSTLEIQRTEQGDSAMYLCASSQTGANTEAFFGQGTRLTVV.